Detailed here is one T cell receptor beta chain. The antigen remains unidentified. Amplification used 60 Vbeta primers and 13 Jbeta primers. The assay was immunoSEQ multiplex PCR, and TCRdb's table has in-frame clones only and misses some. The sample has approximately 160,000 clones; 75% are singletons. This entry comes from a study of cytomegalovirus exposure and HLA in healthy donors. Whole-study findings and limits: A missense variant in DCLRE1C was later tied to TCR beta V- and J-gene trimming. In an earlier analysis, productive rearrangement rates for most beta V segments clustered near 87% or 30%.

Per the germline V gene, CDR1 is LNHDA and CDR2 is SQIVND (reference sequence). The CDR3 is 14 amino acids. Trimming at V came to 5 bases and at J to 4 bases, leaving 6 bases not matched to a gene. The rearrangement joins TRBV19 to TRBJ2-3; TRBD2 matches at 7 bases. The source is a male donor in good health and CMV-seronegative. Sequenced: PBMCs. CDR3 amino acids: CASSLRLAADTQYF. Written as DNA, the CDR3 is TGTGCCAGTAGTCTCAGACTAGCAGCAGATACGCAGTATTTT.